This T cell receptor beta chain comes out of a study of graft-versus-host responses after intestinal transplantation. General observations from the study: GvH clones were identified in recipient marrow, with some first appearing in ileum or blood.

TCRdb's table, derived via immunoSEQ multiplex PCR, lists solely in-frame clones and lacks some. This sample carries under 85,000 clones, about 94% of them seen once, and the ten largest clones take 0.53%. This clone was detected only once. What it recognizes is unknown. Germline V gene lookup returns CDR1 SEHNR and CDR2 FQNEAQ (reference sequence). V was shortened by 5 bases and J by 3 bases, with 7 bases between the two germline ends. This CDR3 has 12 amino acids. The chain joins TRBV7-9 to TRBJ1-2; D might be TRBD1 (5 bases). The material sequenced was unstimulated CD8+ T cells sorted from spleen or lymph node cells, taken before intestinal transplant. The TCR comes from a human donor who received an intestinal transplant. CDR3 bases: TGTGCCAGCAGCAGGGACGACTATGGCTACACCTTC. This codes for CASSRDDYGYTF.